This record concerns one T cell receptor beta chain sequence. Its antigen is currently unknown. This entry comes from a study of blood T cells in healthy people across ages. The donors, all healthy, were Caucasians living in Russia, aged roughly 6 to 90. Study-wide findings and caveats: Estimated diversity across one million T cells was deemed an underestimate. Long-lived donors exceeded aged donors in naive CD4+ cells and diversity.

Germline loops: CDR1 SGHTA, CDR2 FQGNSA. With 4 bases clipped from V and 0 bases from J, the junction kept 5 bases outside the gene matches. The CDR3 covers 18 residues. Using a J-beta primer mix together with a sample-barcoded 5' primer, a second PCR was run for about 6 to 12 cycles. TCRdb reprocessed the 5' RACE reads with MiXCR, giving one entry per CDR3 protein. This sample has some 690,000 distinct CDR3 sequences; 22% occur once, and the top ten carry approximately 20%. The clonotype comes from a man aged 65-85 years in good health. The sample was blood. This rearrangement joins TRBV7-2 to TRBJ2-1, with 14 bases lining up with TRBD2. The CDR3 sequence is CASSWTSGRIPSYNEQFF. The CDR3 DNA reads TGTGCCAGCAGCTGGACTAGCGGGAGGATCCCCTCCTACAATGAGCAGTTCTTC.